A selection of T cell receptor beta chains follows, all from one sample in a study of a mutant IDH1 vaccine in newly diagnosed glioma. The repertoire was sequenced with immunoSEQ multiplex PCR; TCRdb's copy has only in-frame clones and lacks some. The data hold 69,000 or so clones, with around 87% observed a single time. These receptors are not linked to any known antigen. The sequencing used PBMCs, collected from a glioma patient whose treatment included an IDH1 peptide vaccine. The source is a young man with glioma. CDR3s include the opening cysteine and the closing phenylalanine or tryptophan. D genes are given only for firm matches. Only some rows state a clone size, as once, few, many or a class for expanded clones.

NA	TRBV15	TRBJ2-7	NA	CATSRDLREQYF	TGTGCCACCAGCAGGGACCTCCGCGAGCAGTACTTC
NA	TRBV29-1	TRBJ1-3	NA	CSVVQGLDPSGNTIYF	TGCAGCGTTGTTCAGGGCCTGGACCCCTCTGGAAACACCATATATTTT
NA	TRBV6-1	TRBJ1-5	NA	CASSERWQPQHF	TGTGCCAGCAGTGAAAGGTGGCAGCCCCAGCATTTT
NA	TRBV28	TRBJ1-4	once	CASSRRNEKLFF	TGTGCCAGCAGTCGACGAAATGAAAAACTGTTTTTT
NA	TRBV28	TRBJ1-5	once	CASSILGGVSNQPQHF	TGTGCCAGCAGCATTCTCGGGGGGGTAAGCAATCAGCCCCAGCATTTT
NA	TRBV9	TRBJ1-1	NA	CASSVYSYGGDRRNTEAFF	TGTGCCAGCAGCGTATATAGTTACGGGGGTGACAGAAGGAACACTGAAGCTTTCTTT
NA	TRBV7-8	TRBJ2-5	NA	CASSSRETQYF	TGTGCCAGCAGCTCCAGGGAGACCCAGTACTTC
NA	TRBV7-2	TRBJ2-3	NA	CASSSRTGTDTQYF	TGTGCCAGCAGCTCACGGACTGGCACAGATACGCAGTATTTT
NA	TRBV6-1	TRBJ2-3	NA	CASSEAGGFTDTQYF	TGTGCCAGCAGTGAAGCGGGAGGTTTCACAGATACGCAGTATTTT
NA	TRBV27	TRBJ2-1	NA	CASSFIGVGSYNEQFF	TGTGCCAGCAGTTTTATTGGGGTGGGCTCCTACAATGAGCAGTTCTTC
NA	TRBV19	TRBJ2-1	NA	CASSPRTQSSYNEQFF	TGTGCCAGTAGTCCAAGGACGCAGAGCTCCTACAATGAGCAGTTCTTC
NA	TRBV5-1	TRBJ1-1	NA	CASSLASYGNTEAFF	TGCGCCAGCAGCTTGGCCTCCTACGGGAACACTGAAGCTTTCTTT
TRBD2	TRBV4-1	TRBJ2-1	NA	CASRPGLAGRNEQFF	TGCGCCAGCAGACCGGGACTAGCGGGAAGAAATGAGCAGTTCTTC
NA	TRBV27	TRBJ1-4	NA	CASSLSFRGELFF	TGTGCCAGCAGTTTATCGTTCCGAGGGGAACTGTTTTTT
NA	TRBV28	TRBJ1-4	NA	CASSLPDILHEKLFF	TGTGCCAGCAGTTTACCGGACATTCTCCATGAAAAACTGTTTTTT
NA	TRBV9	TRBJ2-2	NA	CASSPAGTPTGELFF	TGTGCCAGCAGCCCCGCCGGGACTCCGACCGGGGAGCTGTTTTTT
NA	TRBV20-1	TRBJ2-7	NA	CSAQGVNEQYF	TGCAGTGCGCAGGGCGTGAACGAGCAGTACTTC
TRBD1	TRBV5-1	TRBJ1-1	NA	CASTPRGQADTEAFF	TGCGCCAGCACCCCCAGGGGGCAGGCGGACACTGAAGCTTTCTTT
NA	TRBV5-1	TRBJ1-1	NA	CASRRGRDTEAFF	TGCGCCAGCAGACGGGGCCGGGACACTGAAGCTTTCTTT
TRBD1	TRBV5-8	TRBJ2-7	NA	CASSPYRDSSYEQYF	TGTGCCAGCAGCCCGTACCGGGACAGCTCCTACGAGCAGTACTTC
NA	TRBV6-1	TRBJ1-2	once	CASSEGPAGYTF	TGTGCCAGCAGTGAGGGACCGGCAGGCTACACCTTC
NA	TRBV2	TRBJ2-3	once	CASSEIAYTDTQYF	TGTGCCAGCAGTGAAATTGCTTACACAGATACGCAGTATTTT